Below are 17 T cell receptor beta chains sequenced from a single sample in a study of radiation and T cells in renal cell carcinoma. TCRdb keeps only in-frame clones here, not all; method: immunoSEQ multiplex PCR. The sample has around 94,000 clones, less than 90% seen once. This sample's time point: baseline pretreatment blood. Treatment given: 15 Gy SBRT to primary tumor, nephrectomy 4 weeks later. This sample comprised blood, obtained from a patient whose treatment included radiotherapy and nephrectomy. The origin of the receptors is a man in his fifties with renal cell carcinoma.

This rearrangement joins TRBV5-5 to TRBJ1-2; a possible D gene is TRBD1 (6 bases). V was pared by 1 base and J by 4 bases, with 17 bases between. Germline V CDR1 and CDR2: SGHKS, YYEKEE (reference sequence). This CDR3 comprises 16 residues. The CDR3 region is CASSLTTGQQGYGYTF. The CDR3 DNA is TGTGCCAGCAGCTTGACTACAGGACAGCAAGGCTATGGCTACACCTTC.

This clone was seen a single time. The V and J genes are TRBV6-1 and TRBJ2-2, with D perhaps matching TRBD1 (5 bases). Trimming cost V 6 bases and J 5 bases, with 7 bases left between them. Germline assignment: CDR1 MNHNS and CDR2 SASEGT. The CDR3 extends over 12 amino acids. In DNA form, the CDR3 reads TGTGCCAGCAGGACAGTGACCGGGGAGCTGTTTTTT. The encoded protein is CASRTVTGELFF.

This clone was counted once. The chain couples TRBV19 to TRBJ1-5, with 10 bases lining up with TRBD1. This CDR3 has 13 residues. Trimming removed 8 bases from V and 4 bases from J; junction bases left unmatched: 2. Germline values: CDR1 LNHDA, CDR2 SQIVND (reference sequence). CDR3 in DNA: TGTGCCAGTCGGGACAGGGGTAATCAGCCCCAGCATTTT. It specifies CASRDRGNQPQHF.

V and J are TRBV28 and TRBJ1-5; 8 bases align to TRBD1. J gave up 2 bases and V 3 bases, and 9 bases lay outside the gene matches. This CDR3 is built from 17 residues. Germline loops: CDR1 MDHEN, CDR2 SYDVKM. CDR3 DNA: TGTGCCAGCAGTTTGGACAGGGACGGGGTGGGCAATCAGCCCCAGCATTTT. Encoded protein: CASSLDRDGVGNQPQHF.

The rearrangement uses TRBV5-6 and TRBJ2-1; TRBD2 aligns across 7 bases. Looked up from germline, CDR1 is SGHDT and CDR2 is YYEEEE. The CDR3 runs to 16 residues. Unmatched junction bases numbered 8, after V lost 1 base and J lost 4 bases. The CDR3 DNA sequence: TGTGCCAGCAGCTTGAGTGGGACTACCAATTACAATGAGCAGTTCTTC. It codes for CASSLSGTTNYNEQFF.

This clone was detected only a few times. The V gene is TRBV7-9, the J gene TRBJ1-6; TRBD1 might be the D (5 bases). CDR3 size: 14 residues. Germline loops: CDR1 SEHNR, CDR2 FQNEAQ (reference sequence). Trimming cost V 7 bases and J 6 bases, with 13 bases left between them. CDR3 DNA sequence: TGTGCCAGCATGCGGGGCATCGGTAATTCACCCCTCCACTTT. Its translation: CASMRGIGNSPLHF.

The chain combines TRBV6-1 with TRBJ2-1, with 10 bases matching TRBD1. CDR3 length equals 16 residues. Germline trimming cut 0 bases from V and 9 bases from J; bases unmatched to any gene: 8. Germline assignment: CDR1 MNHNS and CDR2 SASEGT. The CDR3 region is CASSEARGQGVSEQFF. DNA for the CDR3: TGTGCCAGCAGTGAAGCGAGAGGACAGGGGGTCTCTGAGCAGTTCTTC.

This clone has only one observation. The J gene is TRBJ2-7, the V gene TRBV6-6; the D is unclear. With 2 bases removed from V and 3 bases from J, the gap between germline ends came to 8 bases. The V gene's germline CDR1 is MNHNY and CDR2 SVGAGI (reference sequence). The CDR3 contains 13 residues. CDR3 protein: CASSYDTHYEQYF. Here the CDR3 DNA reads TGTGCCAGCAGTTACGACACCCACTACGAGCAGTACTTC.

DNA for the CDR3: TGCGCCAGCAGCCAAGATGCGGCTAGCGGGGGGGCTTATGAGCAGTTCTTC. This gives the protein CASSQDAASGGAYEQFF. V and J are TRBV4-1 and TRBJ2-1, with 12 nucleotides matching TRBD2. V dropped 0 bases and J dropped 8; count of bases not matched to a gene: 8. Germline V gives CDR1 MGHRA, CDR2 YSYEKL. This CDR3 has 17 amino acids.

The count of this clone is one. The rearrangement links TRBV7-6 to TRBJ2-1; D may match TRBD1 or TRBD2 (7 bases each). Germline V gives CDR1 SGHVS, CDR2 FNYEAQ. This CDR3 has 15 amino acids. V was pared by 7 bases and J by 6 bases, with 19 bases between. CDR3 in DNA: TGTGCCAGCACCAACCCAGGGAGGGGGCGCAATGAGCAGTTCTTC. Amino acids: CASTNPGRGRNEQFF.

The rearrangement joins TRBV5-1 to TRBJ2-5, with TRBD1 matching over 8 bases. TRBJ2-7 matches the DNA end more closely, so the J call is doubtful. The CDR3 covers 15 residues. CDR1 is SGHRS, CDR2 YFSETQ, per germline. The CDR3 loop reads CASSLDAGGFYEQYF. The CDR3 nucleotides read TGCGCCAGCAGCTTGGATGCAGGGGGCTTCTACGAGCAGTACTTC.

The chain combines TRBV29-1 with TRBJ1-2; 12 nucleotides line up with TRBD1. This CDR3 spans 14 amino acids. The germline CDR1 and CDR2 sequences are SQVTM and ANQGSEA. With 6 bases clipped from V and 8 bases from J, the junction kept 10 bases outside the gene matches. CDR3 in DNA: TGCAGCGTCGCCCCGGGACAGGGGGCGGCCGGCTACACCTTC. Its protein is CSVAPGQGAAGYTF.

This chain joins TRBV30 and TRBJ1-4; D may be TRBD1 (5 bases). CDR3 length equals 13 residues. Germline V CDR1 and CDR2: GTSNPN, SVGIG (reference sequence). The V end lost 2 bases, the J end lost 5 bases, and 9 bases lay between the germline ends. CDR3 residues: CAWSRSGNEKLFF. CDR3 sequence (DNA): TGTGCCTGGAGTAGGTCAGGGAATGAAAAACTGTTTTTT.

The V and J genes are TRBV5-1 and TRBJ2-4, with 9 bases that match TRBD1. Germline trimming cut 0 bases from V and 0 bases from J; bases unmatched to any gene: 10. Germline assignment: CDR1 SGHRS and CDR2 YFSETQ. This CDR3 contains 19 residues. DNA for the CDR3: TGCGCCAGCAGCTTGGCCGGGGACAGGGTACCACTAGCCAAAAACATTCAGTACTTC. This sequence encodes CASSLAGDRVPLAKNIQYF.

This rearrangement joins TRBV2 to TRBJ2-5; D is perhaps TRBD1 or TRBD2 (5 bases each). CDR3 length equals 13 residues. Germline V lookup: CDR1 SNHLY, CDR2 FYNNEI. V was cut by 7 bases and J by 4 bases, with 13 bases left in between. DNA of the CDR3: TGTGCCAGCATGGCCGGGGCGGCAGAGACCCAGTACTTC. Its protein product is CASMAGAAETQYF.

This clone was seen more than once but under ten times. The chain links TRBV6-5 to TRBJ1-4, with D maybe TRBD1 (5 bases). CDR1 is MNHEY and CDR2 is SVGAGI in the germline V gene. Trimming shortened V by 0 bases and J by 7 bases, and 12 bases separated the two germline ends. This CDR3 comprises 15 residues. CDR3 region: CASSYSPGLGEKLFF. The CDR3 DNA reads as TGTGCCAGCAGTTACTCGCCAGGGTTGGGTGAAAAACTGTTTTTT.

In its sample, this clone was seen once. V gene TRBV14 combines with J gene TRBJ2-5; D assignment may be TRBD1 or TRBD2 (5 bases each). Germline V gene sequence: CDR1 SGHDN, CDR2 FVKESK. The CDR3 is 13 residues long. V was shortened by 3 bases and J by 5 bases, with 10 bases between the two germline ends. The CDR3, as DNA: TGTGCCAGCAGCCAGTGGGGCGGGGAGACCCAGTACTTC. Its protein is CASSQWGGETQYF.